The T cell receptor (beta chain) described here comes from a study of T cell responses to AZD1222 COVID-19 vaccine. Study findings and constraints: Recipients of AZD1222 seropositive at baseline numbered only 5 to 7.

On this clone: Its antigen remains unknown.

The protocol was immunoSEQ multiplex PCR, while the TCRdb copy is restricted to in-frame clones and leaves out a portion. The sample lists approximately 170,000 clones, 75% to 95% occurring once. The sample consisted of peripheral blood, taken on day 0 of AZD1222 vaccination. The sequence came from an adult in good health.

This CDR3 is CASSLLRTINEQYF. The CDR3 DNA reads TGTGCCAGCAGTTTACTTCGGACAATCAACGAGCAGTACTTC. J is TRBJ2-7 and V is TRBV28; D is perhaps TRBD1 (5 bases). The CDR3 sequence is 14 residues long. Per the germline V gene, CDR1 is MDHEN and CDR2 is SYDVKM. V gave up 2 bases and J gave up 5 bases, with 13 bases separating them.